These 32 T cell receptor beta chains originate from one sample sequenced in a study of molecular identifiers for immune sequencing clone quantification. TCRdb re-derived calls from the PCR reads in MiXCR, one entry per CDR3 protein. The top ten hold roughly 0.83% of the sample, which has approximately 630,000 distinct CDR3 sequences, 25% seen once. The sequencing input was naive CD8+ T cells from blood, with Jurkat cell RNA spiked in. This sample's subset: FACS-sorted CD8+CD4-CCR7+CD45RA+ naive T cells. The receptors shown here come from a human donor in good health. Some libraries in this study had Jurkat cell RNA spiked in.

This clonotype appeared a few times. The V and J genes are TRBV5-6 and TRBJ1-2; 7 nucleotides line up with TRBD1. CDR3 length: 14 residues. The J segment lost 4 bases and the V segment lost 2 bases, leaving 5 bases of the junction unmatched. Germline CDR1 and CDR2: SGHDT and YYEEEE. CDR3 protein: CASSFGDSAYGYTF. The CDR3 nucleotides are TGTGCCAGCAGCTTTGGGGACAGCGCCTATGGCTACACCTTC.

A remark on this clonotype: Mismatch with germline at one junction end may stem from a read error. The rearrangement uses TRBV28 and TRBJ2-7; D is tentatively TRBD1 or TRBD2 (6 bases each). The CDR3 has 13 residues. Germline V gene lookup returns CDR1 MDHEN and CDR2 SYDVKM. CDR3 nucleotide sequence: TGTGCCAGCGGTTTTTTGGGGGGCCACGAGCAGTACTTC. The encoded protein is CASGFLGGHEQYF.

Comment on this clonotype: Since the CDR3 does not end with the conserved phenylalanine or tryptophan, this likely comes from a read error. Because the CDR3's place on the DNA is in doubt, the DNA is left out and the CDR3 is given as listed by TCRdb. The chain couples TRBV28 to TRBJ1-4. The CDR3 adds up to 14 amino acids, both ends counted. CDR1 is MDHEN and CDR2 is SYDVKM in the germline V gene. CDR3 loop: CASSHSWLIELLLL.

The gene calls are TRBV27 and TRBJ1-6, with D possibly matching TRBD1 (5 bases). The V end lost 4 bases, the J end lost 12 bases, and 13 bases lay between the germline ends. This CDR3 is 13 amino acids long. Germline V lookup: CDR1 MNHEY, CDR2 SMNVEV (reference sequence). In DNA form, the CDR3 reads TGTGCCAGCAGTTCTACAGGAATTCGACCCCTCCACTTT. This gives the protein CASSSTGIRPLHF.

This clonotype was recorded many times. The chain links TRBV5-1 to TRBJ2-3; 8 bases map to TRBD2. This CDR3 has 16 residues. J was trimmed by 1 base and V by 8 bases; bases with no gene match: 12. Germline V lookup: CDR1 SGHRS, CDR2 YFSETQ. The chain's CDR3 is CARERRGASRTDTQYF. As DNA, the CDR3 is TGCGCCAGAGAGAGGCGGGGGGCGTCACGCACAGATACGCAGTATTTT.

This clonotype has more than one count but fewer than ten. The V and J genes are TRBV29-1 and TRBJ1-4; a weak D match, TRBD1 (6 bases). V lost 4 bases, J lost 10 bases, and 10 bases lay in between. This CDR3 is built from 11 residues. Germline CDR1 reads SQVTM; CDR2 reads ANQGSEA. The CDR3 region is CSVAQGGKLFF. CDR3 DNA: TGCAGCGTTGCACAGGGAGGAAAACTGTTTTTT.

This clonotype showed up many times. V is TRBV6-2 or TRBV6-3 and J is TRBJ1-1; D gene ambiguous. The CDR3 runs to 13 residues. V was pared by 5 bases and J by 2 bases, with 9 bases between. Germline loops: CDR1 MNHEY, CDR2 SVGEGT. The CDR3 region has the DNA TGTGCCAGCAGTGTGACAAGAAACACTGAAGCTTTCTTT. Its translation: CASSVTRNTEAFF.

The gene calls are TRBV30 and TRBJ1-2; a weak D match, TRBD1 (5 bases). From germline, CDR1 is GTSNPN and CDR2 SVGIG (reference sequence). CDR3 length equals 14 residues. Trimming removed 4 bases at V and 6 bases at J, with 18 bases between. The DNA of the CDR3 is TGTGCCTGGATGGGACTTAGGACCGCGGATGGCTACACCTTC. This sequence encodes CAWMGLRTADGYTF. The whole variable domain, remainder taken from reference TRBV30 and TRBJ1-2, is SQTIHQWPATLVQPVGSPLSLECTVEGTSNPNLYWYRQAAGRGLQLLFYSVGIGQISSEVPQNLSASRPQDRQFILSSKKLLLSDSGFYLCAWMGLRTADGYTFGSGTRLTVV.

The rearrangement links TRBV11-2 to TRBJ1-5, with 8 bases lining up with TRBD1. Germline lookup yields CDR1 SGHAT and CDR2 FQNNGV. This CDR3 is built from 15 residues. J was trimmed by 7 bases and V by 5 bases; bases with no gene match: 10. The CDR3 here is CASSTTGEVGQPQHF. The CDR3 DNA reads TGTGCCAGCAGCACGACAGGGGAGGTGGGACAGCCCCAGCATTTT.

This chain connects TRBV7-3 to TRBJ2-1, with TRBD2 matching 9 bases. The CDR3 runs 19 residues. In germline, CDR1 is SGHTA, CDR2 FQGTGA. J lost 7 bases, V lost 1 base, and 17 bases had no gene match. This CDR3 is CASSLIPVVGSGSKNEQFF. CDR3 DNA: TGTGCCAGCAGCTTAATTCCCGTTGTCGGTAGCGGGAGTAAGAATGAGCAGTTCTTC. Looking up the rest from reference TRBV7-3 and TRBJ2-1 gives the full variable domain: GAGVSQTPSNKVTEKGKYVELRCDPISGHTALYWYRQSLGQGPEFLIYFQGTGAADDSGLPNDRFFAVRPEGSVSTLKIQRTERGDSAVYLCASSLIPVVGSGSKNEQFFGPGTRLTVL.

This clonotype was found a few times. The chain joins TRBV6-5 to TRBJ2-1; D may be TRBD2 (5 bases). V dropped 5 bases and J dropped 0 bases, with 20 bases sitting between them. The germline V gene encodes CDR1 MNHEY and CDR2 SVGAGI. The CDR3 is 18 residues long. The CDR3 spells CASSHNDIGLPSYNEQFF. CDR3 in DNA: TGTGCCAGCAGTCATAACGATATAGGACTCCCCTCCTACAATGAGCAGTTCTTC.

This clonotype was seen at least ten times. The V gene is TRBV5-1, the J gene TRBJ1-1; D unresolved. CDR1 is SGHRS, CDR2 YFSETQ, per germline. Trimming shortened V by 1 base and J by 0 bases, and 4 bases separated the two germline ends. The CDR3 length is 13 residues. The CDR3 bases are TGCGCCAGCAGCTTGAGAATGAACACTGAAGCTTTCTTT. It specifies CASSLRMNTEAFF.

This clonotype was counted many times. The chain uses TRBV29-1 and TRBJ2-3; D may be TRBD1 or TRBD2 (5 bases each). The V end lost 0 bases, the J end lost 2 bases, and 33 bases lay between the germline ends. The CDR3 runs 22 residues. Looked up from germline, CDR1 is SQVTM and CDR2 is ANQGSEA. The CDR3 DNA follows: TGCAGCGTTGAAGATCCCGATCGTATTGTGATTCAGGGCAGGACTTACACAGATACGCAGTATTTT. It yields the protein CSVEDPDRIVIQGRTYTDTQYF.

Comment on this clonotype: One base away lies a much larger clone, so this may be a sequencing read error. The chain couples TRBV28 to TRBJ1-1, with 10 bases identical to TRBD1. Germline V lookup: CDR1 MDHEN, CDR2 SYDVKM. This CDR3 spans 16 amino acids. This CDR3 reads CASRRRQGARNIEAFF. The CDR3 DNA sequence: TGTGCCAGCCGTAGGAGACAGGGGGCTAGGAACATTGAAGCTTTCTTT.

The V gene is TRBV12-5, the J gene TRBJ2-7, with D maybe TRBD1 (5 bases). The CDR3 length is 12 residues. The germline V and J ends were trimmed by 4 bases and 2 bases, with 6 bases remaining between them. Germline CDR1 and CDR2: LGHNT and FRNRAP. The CDR3 sequence: CASGWGTYEQYF. CDR3 in DNA: TGTGCTAGTGGTTGGGGCACCTACGAGCAGTACTTC.

This clonotype was observed many times. The V gene is TRBV7-6, the J gene TRBJ2-3, with TRBD2 matching 9 bases. Unmatched junction bases numbered 9, after V lost 4 bases and J lost 4 bases. Germline V gene sequence: CDR1 SGHVS, CDR2 FNYEAQ. The CDR3 sequence is 16 residues long. CDR3 amino acids: CASSSPPSGVADTQYF. The DNA for the CDR3 is TGTGCCAGCAGCTCCCCTCCTAGCGGGGTCGCAGATACGCAGTATTTT.

This clonotype has only a few counts. This chain joins TRBV3-1 and TRBJ2-2; D is unclear. V dropped 5 bases and J dropped 0 bases, with 13 bases sitting between them. Looked up from germline, CDR1 is LGHDT and CDR2 is YNNKEL (reference sequence). The CDR3 has 16 residues. DNA for the CDR3: TGTGCCAGCAGCTATTTTTCAAGACCGAACACCGGGGAGCTGTTTTTT. Its translation: CASSYFSRPNTGELFF.

This clonotype occurred once. The chain is built from TRBV6-2 or TRBV6-3 and TRBJ2-3, with 11 bases lining up with TRBD2. The CDR3 length is 17 residues. Germline CDR1 reads MNHEY; CDR2 reads SVGEGT. V gave up 4 bases and J gave up 0 bases; unmatched junction bases: 6. The CDR3 loop reads CASSSLRTSGSTDTQYF. The DNA of the CDR3 is TGTGCCAGCAGTTCTCTTCGGACTAGCGGGAGCACAGATACGCAGTATTTT.

This clonotype was found many times. The chain is built from TRBV20-1 and TRBJ2-7, with D possibly TRBD2 on 5 matching bases. The CDR3 has 13 residues. Trimming took off 6 bases at V and 3 bases at J, with 15 bases between the two ends. Germline CDR1 and CDR2: DFQATT and SNEGSKA (reference sequence). CDR3 sequence (DNA): TGCAGTGCCGTACTAGATGAAGGCTACGAGCAGTACTTC. Translated: CSAVLDEGYEQYF.

This clonotype was seen at least ten times. The gene calls are TRBV7-8 and TRBJ2-1, with TRBD1 as a possible D gene (6 bases). The CDR3 is made up of 16 amino acids. Germline CDR1 is SGHVS and CDR2 is FQNEAQ. Trimming pared 1 base from V and 5 bases from J, leaving 15 bases between. CDR3 in DNA: TGTGCCAGCAGCTTAGTAAGGACAGCTAGTAACAATGAGCAGTTCTTC. Amino acids: CASSLVRTASNNEQFF.

The V and J genes are TRBV10-2 and TRBJ1-6; D might be TRBD1 (5 bases). This CDR3 has 15 amino acids. Germline V lookup: CDR1 WSHSY, CDR2 SAAADI. V lost 0 bases and J 8 bases, leaving 11 bases between the germline ends. The CDR3 nucleotides read TGCGCCAGCAGTGAGTCGACTGGGGGGTATTCACCCCTCCACTTT. This translates into CASSESTGGYSPLHF.

A word on this clonotype: An end of the junction does not agree with germline; a read error may underlie this. The chain carries TRBV5-3 and TRBJ2-7; D is possibly TRBD2 (6 bases). TRBV5-3 carries the ORF label, with uncertain function. This CDR3 contains 15 residues. The CDR3 DNA reads TGTGCCAGCAGCTTGCGTAGCGGAGTCTCCTACGAGCAGTACTTC. Translation: CASSLRSGVSYEQYF.

The table lists this clonotype with a few counts. The V and J genes are TRBV19 and TRBJ2-5; D gene uncertain. The germline CDR1 and CDR2 sequences are LNHDA and SQIVND (reference sequence). V dropped 3 bases and J dropped 0 bases, with 8 bases sitting between them. The CDR3 loop spans 14 amino acids. The chain's CDR3 is CASSIDPYQETQYF. The CDR3, as DNA: TGTGCCAGTAGTATTGATCCGTACCAAGAGACCCAGTACTTC.

The table lists this clonotype with many counts. J is TRBJ2-3 and V is TRBV7-2, with TRBD2 matching 15 bases. Per germline, CDR1 SGHTA and CDR2 FQGNSA. The CDR3 consists of 17 residues. V dropped 4 bases and J dropped 2; count of bases not matched to a gene: 4. The CDR3 coding sequence is TGTGCCAGCAGCTGGGGACTAGCGGGAGGAACCACAGATACGCAGTATTTT. It codes for CASSWGLAGGTTDTQYF.

The chain links TRBV27 to TRBJ1-5; D unresolved. The CDR3 totals 13 residues. Trimming stripped 4 bases from V and 2 bases from J, with 6 bases between. CDR1 is MNHEY and CDR2 is SMNVEV in the germline V gene (reference sequence). The CDR3 region has the DNA TGTGCCAGCAGTTGGGTAGGCAATCAGCCCCAGCATTTT. Translating gives CASSWVGNQPQHF.

J is TRBJ1-5 and V is TRBV6-2 or TRBV6-3; D might be TRBD1 (5 bases). Germline CDR1 and CDR2: MNHEY and SVGEGT. The CDR3 length is 13 residues. Trimming removed 9 bases from V and 0 bases from J, with 9 bases in between. The chain's CDR3 is CASRTYSNQPQHF. CDR3 coding DNA: TGTGCCAGTCGGACATATAGCAATCAGCCCCAGCATTTT.

The chain combines TRBV7-3 with TRBJ2-3; 7 positions match TRBD2. Per germline, CDR1 SGHTA and CDR2 FQGTGA. There are 15 residues in the CDR3. The J segment lost 0 bases and the V segment lost 5 bases, leaving 5 bases of the junction unmatched. The CDR3 reads CASSKSGASTDTQYF. DNA of the CDR3: TGTGCCAGCAGCAAAAGCGGGGCTAGCACAGATACGCAGTATTTT.

This clonotype has just a few counts. The gene calls are TRBV7-2 and TRBJ1-2; no reliable D call. CDR1 and CDR2 (germline): SGHTA, FQGNSA. Trimming shortened V by 5 bases and J by 0 bases, and 13 bases separated the two germline ends. This CDR3 has 15 residues. The CDR3 nucleotides are TGTGCCAGCAGCCCCCTGCCCGGAGCTAACTATGGCTACACCTTC. Encoded protein: CASSPLPGANYGYTF.

This clonotype has only a few counts. V is TRBV7-9 and J is TRBJ2-3; no reliable D call. V dropped 0 bases and J dropped 3 bases, with 10 bases sitting between them. CDR1 and CDR2 from the germline V gene are SEHNR and FQNEAQ (reference sequence). This CDR3 has 15 amino acids. CDR3 amino acids: CASSLAGMGTDTQYF. Written as DNA, the CDR3 is TGTGCCAGCAGCTTAGCAGGGATGGGGACAGATACGCAGTATTTT.

This clonotype was seen a handful of times. This clone may be a read error of a much larger clone one base away. The CDR3 DNA reads TGTGCCGGCAGCCCCCGACCGGGAGTCCCTCCCTCCTGGGAGCAGTACTTC. It encodes CAGSPRPGVPPSWEQYF. The V and J genes are TRBV7-2 and TRBJ2-7; the D gene is possibly TRBD2 (6 bases). CDR1 and CDR2 (germline): SGHTA, FQGNSA. CDR3 size: 17 residues.

The chain uses TRBV6-4 and TRBJ2-2, with TRBD1 matching over 9 bases. This CDR3 comprises 14 residues. CDR1 MRHNA and CDR2 SNTAGT come from the germline V gene. The V segment lost 10 bases and the J segment 1 base; nucleotides outside the gene matches: 4. CDR3 sequence (DNA): TGTGCCATCAGGACAGGGGTGAACACCGGGGAGCTGTTTTTT. Protein product: CAIRTGVNTGELFF.

Comment on this clonotype: Mismatch with germline at one junction end may stem from a read error. The genes are TRBV6-2 or TRBV6-3 and TRBJ1-1; D is ambiguous. The CDR3 extends over 12 amino acids. Germline CDR1 is MNHEY and CDR2 is SVGEGT. The CDR3 region is CASRILNTGAFF. DNA of the CDR3: TGTGCCAGCAGGATATTGAACACTGGAGCTTTCTTT.